The 5 T cell receptor beta chains below all came from one sample that was sequenced in a study of T cells in Graves' hyperthyroidism and ophthalmopathy (dated by TCRdb to the late 2010s). Library preparation employed multiplex PCR. The sequencer listed for this sample is Illumina HiSeq 2000. Amplification of TCR beta CDR3 regions was carried out from RNA transcripts. The TCR CDR3 was subjected to a first round of RT-PCR using the HTBI primer set and the Qiagen OneStep RT-PCR kit. TCRdb applied fastp at Q25 and MiXCR to the public reads, then kept only in-frame beta chains. CDR3 protein duplicates are merged, each entry listing the most common genes and DNA. The sample table shows 660,000 or so distinct CDR3 sequences, and under 25% are seen once. About 34% of the sample belongs to the ten largest clones. Specimen: blood. The receptors originated from a man under 40 with Graves' ophthalmopathy.

A remark on this clonotype: With a much larger clone just one base away, this may be a read error. The rearrangement uses TRBV6-2 or TRBV6-3 and TRBJ2-7; perhaps D is TRBD1 or TRBD2 (5 bases each). Germline CDR1 reads MNHEY; CDR2 reads SVGEGT. The ends were cut back, 7 bases at V and 4 bases at J, with 20 bases in the middle. The CDR3 length is 15 residues. CDR3: CASTAPGAGPYEQYF. As DNA, the CDR3 is TGTGCCAGCACCGCCCCCGGGGCAGGGCCTTACGAGCAGTACTTC.

At least ten counts were recorded for this clonotype. The rearrangement joins TRBV3-1 to TRBJ2-7; D unresolved. The ends were cut back, 0 bases at V and 2 bases at J, with 23 bases in the middle. Germline CDR1 LGHDT, CDR2 YNNKEL (reference sequence). This CDR3 comprises 19 residues. The CDR3: CASSQDKGNGRPRTYEQYF. As DNA, the CDR3 is TGTGCCAGCAGCCAAGATAAAGGGAATGGTCGACCGCGGACCTACGAGCAGTACTTC.

The chain uses TRBV28 and TRBJ1-6; 11 positions match TRBD1. After removal of 5 bases from V and 11 bases from J, the junction contained 8 bases not matched to a gene. Per the germline V gene, CDR1 is MDHEN and CDR2 is SYDVKM. The CDR3 contains 15 residues. This CDR3 is CASSLPGQGATPLHF. The DNA of the CDR3 is TGTGCCAGCAGTCTTCCAGGACAGGGGGCTACACCCCTCCACTTT. The full variable domain, completed using reference TRBV28 and TRBJ1-6, is DVKVTQSSRYLVKRTGEKVFLECVQDMDHENMFWYRQDPGLGLRLIYFSYDVKMKEKGDIPEGYSVSREKKERFSLILESASTNQTSMYLCASSLPGQGATPLHFGNGTRLTVT.

The rearrangement links TRBV13 to TRBJ2-2; TRBD2 is a possible D gene (6 bases). Germline V CDR1 and CDR2: PRHDT, FYEKMQ (reference sequence). The CDR3 loop spans 15 amino acids. Trimming left V 3 bases short and J 6 bases short, with 14 bases between. CDR3 DNA sequence: TGTGCCAGCAGCTTGCTAGCGCGGAATGCCGGGGAGCTGTTTTTT. This encodes CASSLLARNAGELFF.

This chain joins TRBV20-1 and TRBJ1-6; a possible D gene is TRBD1 (5 bases). The CDR3 runs 16 residues. V was shortened by 6 bases and J by 5 bases, with 20 bases between the two germline ends. The V gene's germline CDR1 is DFQATT and CDR2 SNEGSKA (reference sequence). CDR3 loop: CSAPLNERGNNSPLHF. CDR3 nucleotides: TGCAGTGCCCCCCTCAACGAAAGGGGAAATAATTCACCCCTCCACTTT.